This passage covers 28 T cell receptor beta chains from one sample sequenced in a study of long-term antiretroviral therapy in people with HIV. The run of the v3.0 immunoSEQ assay was at survey level. Profiling relied on immunoSEQ multiplex PCR, and the TCRdb table lists in-frame clones only, not all of them. Altogether some 16,000 clones are present, just over 75% being singletons, with the ten largest covering roughly 23%. This sample comprised unsorted PBMCs, obtained 2.1 years after starting antiretroviral therapy. Receptors were obtained from a man aged 40-49 years with HIV.

This rearrangement joins TRBV27 to TRBJ2-3; D is possibly TRBD2 (6 bases). The CDR3 is 14 amino acids. Per the germline V gene, CDR1 is MNHEY and CDR2 is SMNVEV (reference sequence). Trimming stripped 7 bases from V and 3 bases from J, with 14 bases between. DNA of the CDR3: TGTGCCAGCACCCCCGGGACTTCGACAGATACGCAGTATTTT. This sequence encodes CASTPGTSTDTQYF.

The chain has TRBV19 and TRBJ1-4, with D hard to call. The V end lost 5 bases, the J end lost 4 bases, and 11 bases lay between the germline ends. CDR3 length equals 14 residues. The germline V gene encodes CDR1 LNHDA and CDR2 SQIVND (reference sequence). CDR3: CASSSVIRNEKLFF. Written as DNA, the CDR3 is TGTGCCAGTAGTTCGGTTATTCGTAATGAAAAACTGTTTTTT.

By share of the sample, this clone is large. The gene calls are TRBV6-4 and TRBJ1-5; D call uncertain. The V end was cut by 11 bases, the J end by 4 bases, with 15 bases between. The CDR3 covers 13 residues. The germline V gene encodes CDR1 MRHNA and CDR2 SNTAGT. This CDR3 is CAPGGGKNQPQHF. For the CDR3, the DNA is TGTGCCCCAGGAGGAGGTAAGAATCAGCCCCAGCATTTT.

The J gene is TRBJ2-2, the V gene TRBV5-1; D gene uncertain. V was clipped by 7 bases and J by 4 bases, with 14 bases between them. Germline CDR1 reads SGHRS; CDR2 reads YFSETQ. The CDR3 loop spans 14 amino acids. CDR3 region: CASAEQIGTGELFF. For the CDR3, the DNA is TGCGCCAGCGCGGAACAAATCGGCACCGGGGAGCTGTTTTTT.

The J gene is TRBJ1-2, the V gene TRBV7-9, with a weak D call TRBD1 (6 bases). Germline V gene sequence: CDR1 SEHNR, CDR2 FQNEAQ (reference sequence). Trimming cost V 1 base and J 3 bases, with 9 bases left between them. The CDR3 spans 14 residues. The CDR3 loop reads CASSLGTGHYGYTF. The CDR3 DNA reads TGTGCCAGCAGCTTAGGAACAGGGCACTATGGCTACACCTTC.

The rearrangement links TRBV6-6 to TRBJ1-5; no firm D call. Trimming took 7 bases from V and 5 from J, leaving 9 bases between them. The CDR3 is made up of 12 amino acids. Germline assignment: CDR1 MNHNY and CDR2 SVGAGI (reference sequence). The CDR3 region has the DNA TGTGCCAGCACCCACGGGGATCAGCCCCAGCATTTT. Protein product: CASTHGDQPQHF.

The chain combines TRBV7-9 with TRBJ1-1, with D unresolved. Germline-derived CDR1 and CDR2 are SEHNR and FQNEAQ (reference sequence). The CDR3 loop spans 13 amino acids. V was trimmed by 3 bases and J by 5 bases, leaving 10 bases between them. The CDR3 bases are TGTGCCAGCAGCTTGGAAGGTGGGACTGAAGCTTTCTTT. It encodes CASSLEGGTEAFF.

The V call is TRBV5-1, the J call TRBJ2-3; 7 bases agree with TRBD2. Trimming cost V 5 bases and J 2 bases; bases outside gene matches: 8. The length of the CDR3 is 15 residues. The germline gives CDR1 SGHRS, CDR2 YFSETQ. CDR3 DNA: TGCGCCAGCAGGCGCGGACTAGGTGACACAGATACGCAGTATTTT. This gives the protein CASRRGLGDTDTQYF.

The chain has TRBV5-1 and TRBJ1-4; D remains ambiguous. Trimming took 0 bases from V and 4 from J, leaving 13 bases between them. Germline V gene data show CDR1 as SGHRS and CDR2 as YFSETQ. The CDR3 consists of 16 residues. CDR3 in DNA: TGCGCCAGCAGCTTGGCAGGCGGCAGAGGTAATGAAAAACTGTTTTTT. This translates into CASSLAGGRGNEKLFF.

The chain couples TRBV20-1 to TRBJ2-7; D remains unclear. The CDR3 loop spans 11 amino acids. V was clipped by 3 bases and J by 6 bases, with 9 bases between them. The germline V gene encodes CDR1 DFQATT and CDR2 SNEGSKA (reference sequence). The CDR3 is CSASYEGEQYF. CDR3 sequence (DNA): TGCAGTGCTAGCTACGAAGGCGAGCAGTACTTC.

J is TRBJ2-3 and V is TRBV19; 7 nucleotides match TRBD2. The CDR3 extends over 14 amino acids. The V and J ends lost 2 bases and 6 bases, in that order; junction bases with no gene match: 5. Germline assignment: CDR1 LNHDA and CDR2 SQIVND (reference sequence). CDR3 region: CASSIIGGTDTQYF. CDR3 sequence (DNA): TGTGCCAGTAGTATAATCGGGGGGACGGATACGCAGTATTTT.

The CDR3 DNA follows: TGTGCCAGCAGCCTCGCGGCCGGGGCCCCCAATGAGCAGTTCTTC. Translated: CASSLAAGAPNEQFF. The gene calls are TRBV7-3 and TRBJ2-1, with D possibly called TRBD1 or TRBD2 (5 bases each). V was pared by 5 bases and J by 6 bases, with 17 bases between. CDR1 and CDR2 from the germline V gene are SGHTA and FQGTGA. This CDR3 has 15 amino acids.

The CDR3 DNA is TGCAGTGCTAGAAGATCCTACGAGCAGTACTTC. Its protein is CSARRSYEQYF. The rearrangement uses TRBV20-1 and TRBJ2-7; D is uncertain. V lost 2 bases and J 1 base, leaving 3 bases between the germline ends. The V gene's germline CDR1 is DFQATT and CDR2 SNEGSKA (reference sequence). The CDR3 has 11 residues.

V is TRBV18 and J is TRBJ2-1, with 9 bases that match TRBD1. Germline V gene sequence: CDR1 KGHSH, CDR2 LQKENI. The V and J ends lost 3 bases and 9 bases, in that order; junction bases with no gene match: 6. The CDR3 covers 14 residues. The CDR3 loop reads CASSPLQGAGEQFF. The CDR3 DNA reads as TGTGCCAGCTCACCTTTACAGGGGGCAGGTGAGCAGTTCTTC.

The V gene is TRBV6-5, the J gene TRBJ2-7; D not resolved. Trimming stripped 6 bases from V and 1 base from J, with 10 bases between. This CDR3 has 13 amino acids. From germline, CDR1 is MNHEY and CDR2 SVGAGI. The CDR3 protein is CASSPAYSYEQYF. CDR3 sequence (DNA): TGTGCCAGCAGCCCCGCCTATTCCTACGAGCAGTACTTC.

The table lists this clone with a few counts. The genes are TRBV19 and TRBJ2-7; D may correspond to TRBD1 or TRBD2 (6 bases each). Germline loops: CDR1 LNHDA, CDR2 SQIVND (reference sequence). This CDR3 has 15 residues. The germline V and J ends were trimmed by 3 bases and 3 bases, with 15 bases remaining between them. CDR3 sequence reads: CASSILPGAGYEQYF. In nucleotides, the CDR3 is TGTGCCAGTAGTATTCTCCCGGGGGCCGGCTACGAGCAGTACTTC.

The rearrangement links TRBV6-1 to TRBJ2-7, with 10 nucleotides matching TRBD2. Trimming at V came to 3 bases and at J to 3 bases, leaving 8 bases not matched to a gene. Germline V gene lookup returns CDR1 MNHNS and CDR2 SASEGT. The CDR3 is made up of 16 amino acids. CDR3 nucleotides: TGTGCCAGCAGTGACCCCCTAGCGGGGGACCTCTACGAGCAGTACTTC. Translating gives CASSDPLAGDLYEQYF.

The sample holds a few counts of this clone. V and J are TRBV6-1 and TRBJ1-1; D is perhaps TRBD1 (5 bases). In germline, CDR1 is MNHNS, CDR2 SASEGT. V gave up 10 bases and J gave up 5 bases, with 11 bases separating them. The CDR3 totals 11 residues. CDR3 amino acids: CATLWGTEAFF. CDR3 nucleotides: TGTGCCACTCTATGGGGGACTGAAGCTTTCTTT.

The V gene is TRBV6-5, the J gene TRBJ2-1; D is uncertain. CDR3 length: 13 residues. V was cut by 4 bases and J by 4 bases, with 8 bases left in between. Germline V gene sequence: CDR1 MNHEY, CDR2 SVGAGI. The CDR3 loop reads CASSWGTYNEQFF. CDR3 DNA sequence: TGTGCCAGCAGTTGGGGAACTTACAATGAGCAGTTCTTC.

This sequence joins TRBV7-8 and TRBJ1-2, with 8 bases identical to TRBD1. With V trimmed by 5 bases and J by 3 bases, 11 bases remained unmatched. This CDR3 region has 16 residues. Germline-derived CDR1 and CDR2 are SGHVS and FQNEAQ. The CDR3 reads CASSPQRTGIDYGYTF. The CDR3 DNA sequence: TGTGCCAGCAGCCCTCAAAGGACAGGGATCGACTATGGCTACACCTTC.

This sequence joins TRBV6-1 and TRBJ2-5; 11 bases match TRBD2. Germline V gives CDR1 MNHNS, CDR2 SASEGT. V lost 0 bases and J lost 4; bases outside the gene matches: 7. The CDR3 runs 17 residues. CDR3 loop: CASSEAGSGGARETQYF. CDR3 in DNA: TGTGCCAGCAGTGAAGCAGGTAGCGGGGGGGCCCGAGAGACCCAGTACTTC.

V gene TRBV27 combines with J gene TRBJ2-7; TRBD1 might be the D (6 bases). Germline loops: CDR1 MNHEY, CDR2 SMNVEV (reference sequence). The CDR3 loop spans 13 amino acids. V was shortened by 6 bases and J by 1 base, with 10 bases between the two germline ends. The CDR3 region is CASRLGASYEQYF. The CDR3 DNA reads TGTGCCAGCAGACTGGGGGCTTCCTACGAGCAGTACTTC.

The chain carries TRBV10-3 and TRBJ2-1; 8 bases are a match to TRBD2. Germline CDR1 reads ENHRY; CDR2 reads SYGVKD. V lost 2 bases to trimming and J lost 7 bases; unmatched junction nucleotides: 13. The CDR3 runs 17 residues. CDR3 residues: CAISERVAGPSGNEQFF. The CDR3 DNA is TGTGCCATCAGTGAGAGGGTAGCGGGACCCTCTGGGAATGAGCAGTTCTTC.

Only one count was recorded for this clone. The V and J genes are TRBV5-1 and TRBJ2-3; maybe TRBD1 (5 bases). V lost 2 bases to trimming and J lost 1 base, with 8 bases between them. In germline, CDR1 is SGHRS, CDR2 YFSETQ. This CDR3 spans 14 amino acids. CDR3 in amino acids: CASSLEGGTDTQYF. In DNA, the CDR3 is TGCGCCAGCAGCTTAGAAGGGGGCACAGATACGCAGTATTTT.

V usage is TRBV5-6 and J usage is TRBJ2-4, with 11 nucleotides matching TRBD2. The CDR3 spans 17 residues. CDR1 is SGHDT, CDR2 YYEEEE, per germline. V lost 0 bases to trimming and J lost 2 bases; unmatched junction nucleotides: 4. CDR3 amino acids: CASSLALAGGPKNIQYF. CDR3 DNA: TGTGCCAGCAGCTTGGCCCTAGCGGGGGGCCCCAAAAACATTCAGTACTTC. Filled out from reference TRBV5-6 and TRBJ2-4, the complete variable domain reads DAGVTQSPTHLIKTRGQQVTLRCSPKSGHDTVSWYQQALGQGPQFIFQYYEEEERQRGNFPDRFSGHQFPNYSSELNVNALLLGDSALYLCASSLALAGGPKNIQYFGAGTRLSVL.

The rearrangement uses TRBV7-9 and TRBJ1-1, with 9 positions matching TRBD1. Germline V gives CDR1 SEHNR, CDR2 FQNEAQ (reference sequence). This CDR3 region has 13 residues. J gave up 3 bases and V 8 bases, and 4 bases lay outside the gene matches. The CDR3 DNA reads as TGTGCCAGCCGGGACAGGGATCACACTGAAGCTTTCTTT. The encoded protein is CASRDRDHTEAFF. Variable domain in full (rest from reference TRBV7-9 and TRBJ1-1): DTGVSQNPRHKITKRGQNVTFRCDPISEHNRLYWYRQTLGQGPEFLTYFQNEAQLEKSRLLSDRFSAERPKGSFSTLEIQRTEQGDSAMYLCASRDRDHTEAFFGQGTRLTVV.

This clone was recorded a few times. The chain carries TRBV5-6 and TRBJ1-6; the D is unclear. The CDR3 spans 16 residues. Per the germline V gene, CDR1 is SGHDT and CDR2 is YYEEEE. Trimming left V 1 base short and J 6 bases short, with 14 bases between. The CDR3 DNA follows: TGTGCCAGCAGCTTGTATCCGGCAGACCTTAATTCACCCCTCCACTTT. This gives the protein CASSLYPADLNSPLHF.

The rearrangement joins TRBV7-2 to TRBJ1-1, with 7 positions matching TRBD1. V shed 5 bases, J shed 0 bases, and the junction held 6 bases outside the gene matches. This CDR3 has 15 amino acids. Per the germline V gene, CDR1 is SGHTA and CDR2 is FQGNSA. DNA of the CDR3: TGTGCCAGCAGCCAAAAGACAGGGCTGAACACTGAAGCTTTCTTT. Protein product: CASSQKTGLNTEAFF.